This entry lists 21 T cell receptor beta chains sequenced from one sample in a study of CD8+CD57+ T cells in acquired aplastic anemia. According to the study, genomic DNA was the template for TCR beta VDJ and CDR3 profiling. Each CDR3 protein gets one entry after TCRdb re-called the reads with MiXCR. The sample includes 74,000 or so distinct CDR3 sequences, under 65% of them seen just once. Sequenced material: sorted CD4+, CD8+, or CD8+CD57+ T cells (not recorded which) from PBMCs. The receptors derive from a human donor in good health, serving as a control.

This chain joins TRBV19 and TRBJ1-5, with TRBD1 matching over 7 bases. J was trimmed by 4 bases and V by 3 bases; bases with no gene match: 3. There are 14 residues in the CDR3. The V gene's germline CDR1 is LNHDA and CDR2 SQIVND (reference sequence). In DNA, the CDR3 is TGTGCCAGTAGTATGGGACAGACGAATCAGCCCCAGCATTTT. Its protein is CASSMGQTNQPQHF.

CDR3 sequence: CASQGYNEQFF. The CDR3, as DNA: TGTGCCAGTCAGGGCTACAATGAGCAGTTCTTC. The chain uses TRBV7-2 and TRBJ2-1; TRBD1 might be the D (5 bases). The CDR3 runs 11 residues. Trimming pared 9 bases from V and 3 bases from J, leaving 6 bases between. Germline V CDR1 and CDR2: SGHTA, FQGNSA.

For this clonotype: One end of the junction fails to match germline, which may point to a read error. J is TRBJ1-2 and V is TRBV19; maybe TRBD1 (5 bases). There are 15 residues in the CDR3. The germline gives CDR1 LNHDA, CDR2 SQIVND (reference sequence). Here the CDR3 reads CTSSISSTVHYGYTF. The DNA of the CDR3 is TGTACCAGTAGTATTTCCTCGACAGTCCACTATGGCTACACCTTC.

This clonotype was recorded at least ten times. The chain joins TRBV11-2 to TRBJ2-1; 15 bases align to TRBD2. CDR3 length equals 16 residues. Trimming cost V 2 bases and J 8 bases; bases outside gene matches: 4. The germline V gene has CDR1 SGHAT and CDR2 FQNNGV. The CDR3: CASSLSRTSGGDEQFF. CDR3 nucleotide sequence: TGTGCCAGCAGCTTATCTCGGACTAGCGGGGGGGATGAGCAGTTCTTC.

V gene TRBV11-2 combines with J gene TRBJ2-1; 14 bases fit TRBD2. Germline V CDR1 and CDR2: SGHAT, FQNNGV. The CDR3 is made up of 17 amino acids. V gave up 1 base and J gave up 12 bases; unmatched junction bases: 11. This chain's CDR3 is CASSLGLAGGPGYRQFF. The CDR3 DNA reads as TGTGCCAGCAGCTTAGGACTAGCGGGAGGGCCGGGCTACCGGCAGTTCTTC.

This clonotype was seen only once. In DNA form, the CDR3 reads TGTGCCAGCAGCCTGACAGGGGGCGCGGGCACTGAAGCTTTCTTT. Its translation is CASSLTGGAGTEAFF. The chain joins TRBV14 to TRBJ1-1; 10 bases are shared with TRBD1. Germline-derived CDR1 and CDR2 are SGHDN and FVKESK. With V trimmed by 4 bases and J by 4 bases, 6 bases remained unmatched. The length of the CDR3 is 15 residues.

This clonotype was picked up many times. The chain employs TRBV27 and TRBJ2-3, with 9 nucleotides matching TRBD2. J gave up 4 bases and V 7 bases, and 6 bases lay outside the gene matches. The V gene's germline CDR1 is MNHEY and CDR2 SMNVEV (reference sequence). The CDR3 consists of 14 residues. The CDR3 sequence: CASTARGGADTQYF. The CDR3 DNA reads TGTGCCAGCACGGCGCGGGGGGGCGCAGATACGCAGTATTTT.

This clonotype was counted many times. V usage is TRBV5-8 and J usage is TRBJ2-7; 7 bases map to TRBD1. Per the germline V gene, CDR1 is SGHTS and CDR2 is YDEGEE. The CDR3 is made up of 15 amino acids. The V segment lost 2 bases and the J segment 4 bases; nucleotides outside the gene matches: 9. CDR3 amino acids: CASSFVGTDPYEQYF. In nucleotides, the CDR3 is TGTGCCAGCAGCTTCGTCGGGACAGATCCTTACGAGCAGTACTTC.

The chain joins TRBV4-1 to TRBJ2-2; tentative D call: TRBD1 (6 bases). Trimming took 2 bases from V and 4 from J, leaving 14 bases between them. The CDR3 has 16 amino acids. CDR1 is MGHRA, CDR2 YSYEKL, per germline. The CDR3 protein is CASSQLRQDVTGELFF. The CDR3 bases are TGCGCCAGCAGCCAACTCCGACAGGACGTCACCGGGGAGCTGTTTTTT.

This clonotype was found many times. The chain links TRBV10-2 to TRBJ1-2, with D unclear. Germline-derived CDR1 and CDR2 are WSHSY and SAAADI. V lost 0 bases and J 2 bases, leaving 10 bases between the germline ends. The CDR3 contains 15 residues. The CDR3 bases are TGCGCCAGCAGTGAGTCGAGAGGATACAACTATGGCTACACCTTC. Protein product: CASSESRGYNYGYTF.

Concerning this clonotype: One end of the junction is discordant with germline, which a read error may explain. This sequence joins TRBV10-3 and TRBJ2-2, with 8 bases identical to TRBD1. The germline V gene has CDR1 ENHRY and CDR2 SYGVKD. The CDR3 sequence is 18 residues long. The CDR3 reads CAISGGQGSAMDTGELLF. The CDR3 DNA reads TGTGCCATCAGTGGAGGACAGGGAAGCGCAATGGACACCGGGGAGCTGCTTTTT.

In the case of this clonotype: This may stem from a read error, because a much larger clone lies one nucleotide away. This chain joins TRBV5-6 and TRBJ2-7, with TRBD1 identical over 7 bases. The CDR3 covers 14 residues. CDR1 is SGHDT, CDR2 YYEEEE, per germline. This CDR3 reads CAGSPGTDPYEQYF. CDR3 nucleotide sequence: TGTGCCGGCAGCCCAGGGACAGATCCCTACGAGCAGTACTTC.

This clonotype has a count of ten or more. The rearrangement joins TRBV7-9 to TRBJ1-1; D is possibly TRBD1 (5 bases). CDR3 length: 15 residues. V lost 5 bases and J lost 2, with 15 bases in between. Germline V gene sequence: CDR1 SEHNR, CDR2 FQNEAQ (reference sequence). The CDR3 protein is CASSPYQGKNTEAFF. CDR3 coding DNA: TGTGCCAGCAGCCCTTATCAGGGTAAAAACACTGAAGCTTTCTTT.

This clonotype was counted ten times or more. The chain is built from TRBV5-6 and TRBJ2-2, with 7 positions matching TRBD1. In germline, CDR1 is SGHDT, CDR2 YYEEEE. The V segment lost 0 bases and the J segment 7 bases; nucleotides outside the gene matches: 3. This CDR3 has 14 residues. CDR3 amino acids: CASSLGQGIGELFF. The CDR3 region has the DNA TGTGCCAGCAGCTTGGGACAGGGTATCGGGGAGCTGTTTTTT. Full variable domain (outside the CDR3, taken from reference TRBV5-6 and TRBJ2-2): DAGVTQSPTHLIKTRGQQVTLRCSPKSGHDTVSWYQQALGQGPQFIFQYYEEEERQRGNFPDRFSGHQFPNYSSELNVNALLLGDSALYLCASSLGQGIGELFFGEGSRLTVL.

This clonotype was picked up many times. V is TRBV5-1 and J is TRBJ1-1, with D uncertain. This CDR3 is built from 11 residues. Between the trimmed V and J ends, which lost 2 bases and 11 bases, there was a span of 10 bases. Germline CDR1 SGHRS, CDR2 YFSETQ. The CDR3 region is CASSFGQRAFF. DNA of the CDR3: TGCGCCAGCAGCTTCGGGCAGAGGGCTTTCTTT. The whole variable domain, filled in from reference TRBV5-1 and TRBJ1-1, reads KAGVTQTPRYLIKTRGQQVTLSCSPISGHRSVSWYQQTPGQGLQFLFEYFSETQRNKGNFPGRFSGRQFSNSRSEMNVSTLELGDSALYLCASSFGQRAFFGQGTRLTVV.

The V gene is TRBV10-3, the J gene TRBJ2-5; TRBD2 agrees at 7 bases. The germline V gene encodes CDR1 ENHRY and CDR2 SYGVKD. J gave up 5 bases and V 6 bases, and 6 bases lay outside the gene matches. The CDR3 totals 13 residues. As DNA, the CDR3 is TGTGCCATCAGAGCTGAGGGAGGGGAGACCCAGTACTTC. Protein product: CAIRAEGGETQYF.

At least ten counts were recorded for this clonotype. The gene calls are TRBV5-1 and TRBJ2-1; 11 bases match TRBD2. This CDR3 contains 15 residues. V shed 4 bases, J shed 3 bases, and the junction held 3 bases outside the gene matches. The V gene's germline CDR1 is SGHRS and CDR2 YFSETQ. This CDR3 is CASSTGLADYNEQFF. In DNA, the CDR3 is TGCGCCAGCAGCACGGGACTAGCGGACTACAATGAGCAGTTCTTC.

The rearrangement uses TRBV2 and TRBJ2-1; the D is unclear. V was clipped by 2 bases and J by 0 bases, with 17 bases between them. Looked up from germline, CDR1 is SNHLY and CDR2 is FYNNEI. This CDR3 is built from 18 residues. The CDR3 is CASSESHATAYSYNEQFF. The CDR3 DNA is TGTGCCAGCAGTGAATCTCACGCAACAGCGTACTCCTACAATGAGCAGTTCTTC.

The V gene is TRBV2, the J gene TRBJ1-1; D remains unclear. Trimming left V 6 bases short and J 0 bases short, with 2 bases between. The CDR3 sequence is 11 residues long. Germline assignment: CDR1 SNHLY and CDR2 FYNNEI. The CDR3 sequence is CASRMNTEAFF. As DNA, the CDR3 is TGTGCCAGCAGAATGAACACTGAAGCTTTCTTT.

This clonotype showed up many times. A much bigger clone sits one base away, suggesting this may be a read error. The chain combines TRBV7-9 with TRBJ1-1; D uncertain. Per germline, CDR1 SEHNR and CDR2 FQNEAQ (reference sequence). The CDR3 runs to 13 residues. CDR3 in DNA: TGTGCCAGCGGTTACCTAATGAACACTGAAGCTTCCTTT. It is translated as CASGYLMNTEASF. Full variable domain (missing parts from reference TRBV7-9 and TRBJ1-1): DTGVSQNPRHKITKRGQNVTFRCDPISEHNRLYWYRQTLGQGPEFLTYFQNEAQLEKSRLLSDRFSAERPKGSFSTLEIQRTEQGDSAMYLCASGYLMNTEASFGQGTRLTVV.

The rearrangement links TRBV7-8 to TRBJ1-5; no firm D call. V was shortened by 7 bases and J by 4 bases, with 11 bases between the two germline ends. The CDR3 runs to 13 residues. The germline V gene encodes CDR1 SGHVS and CDR2 FQNEAQ. In nucleotides, the CDR3 is TGTGCCAGCAAAGACATAGCGAATCAGCCCCAGCATTTT. Encoded protein: CASKDIANQPQHF.